This TCR beta chain came from a study of early T cells in non-severe SARS-CoV-2 infection. Study background: The study sequenced bulk RNA from unsorted whole blood, with chains unpaired. Study observations and caveats: Anti-spike CD8 specificities were favored by VDJdb matching, whose results missed private and CD4 specificities.

Each single cDNA molecule received a unique molecular identifier. TCRdb re-called the 5' RACE reads through MiXCR, storing one row per CDR3 protein. The sample holds tens of thousands of distinct CDR3 sequences, around 14% seen once. Remarks on this clonotype: Its antigen is unknown.

Germline V gives CDR1 DFQATT, CDR2 SNEGSKA (reference sequence). Trimming took 1 base from V and 3 from J, leaving 4 bases between them. The CDR3 sequence is 12 residues long. The V call is TRBV20-1, the J call TRBJ1-5; D remains ambiguous. This receptor was obtained from an adult who was a healthcare worker with PCR-confirmed SARS-CoV-2 infection or an uninfected control (not recorded which). Sequences were obtained from whole blood. The CDR3 nucleotides read TGCAGTGCTAGAGGGACCAATCAGCCCCAGCATTTT. This codes for CSARGTNQPQHF.